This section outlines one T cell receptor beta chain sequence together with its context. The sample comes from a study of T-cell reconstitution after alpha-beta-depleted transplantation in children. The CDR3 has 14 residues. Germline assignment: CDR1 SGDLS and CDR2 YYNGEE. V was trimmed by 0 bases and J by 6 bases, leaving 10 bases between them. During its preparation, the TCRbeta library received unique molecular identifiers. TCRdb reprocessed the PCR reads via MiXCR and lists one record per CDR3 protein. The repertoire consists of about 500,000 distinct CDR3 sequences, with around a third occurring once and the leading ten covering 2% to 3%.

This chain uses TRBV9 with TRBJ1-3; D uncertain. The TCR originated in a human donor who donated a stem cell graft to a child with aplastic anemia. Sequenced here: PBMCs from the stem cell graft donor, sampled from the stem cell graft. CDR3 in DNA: TGTGCCAGCAGCGTAGACCCGGCGGAAAACACCATATATTTT. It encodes CASSVDPAENTIYF.